A single T cell receptor (beta chain) is shown here with its context. Its antigen remains unknown. The data were obtained in a study of T cells in tuberculosis. Overall study: IGRA-negative adolescents, IGRA-positive adolescents with latent tuberculosis and adults with active tuberculosis formed this South African cohort. Study observations and caveats: The TCR-beta difference was not significant; alpha differences partly reflected length.

The repertoire was sequenced with immunoSEQ multiplex PCR; TCRdb's copy has only in-frame clones and lacks some. The data show around 35,000 clones, with almost 95% seen just once and roughly 12% held by the top ten. J lost 7 bases, V lost 6 bases, and 9 bases had no gene match. Germline values: CDR1 MDHEN, CDR2 SYDVKM. This CDR3 has 14 residues. The TCR was taken from a donor aged 10-29 years with latent tuberculosis or without tuberculosis infection. Some clones in this sample may be carry-over from other donors' samples. This chain connects TRBV28 to TRBJ2-1; 7 bases are a match to TRBD1. The source material was PBMCs. The CDR3 DNA follows: TGTGCCAGCAGCGCCTTGCTACAGGGGAATGAGCAGTTCTTC. Its translation: CASSALLQGNEQFF.